This T cell receptor beta chain stems from a study of read filtering for tumor transcriptome and immune sequencing. Study at large: Mean patient age was approximately 66 years, range about 40 to 85; 17 male, over twelve female.

This library used roughly 370 ng RNA and molecular barcoded adaptors spanning alpha/delta and beta/gamma chains. MiXCR, run by TCRdb on the reads, gives a single entry per CDR3 protein. The table lists around 38,000 distinct CDR3 sequences, roughly 13% of them singletons. Every patient had bone marrow sampled while the disease was active. This clonotype came up many times. Germline V lookup: CDR1 MNHEY, CDR2 SVGEGT. Between the trimmed V and J ends, which lost 2 bases and 7 bases, there was a span of 12 bases. The CDR3 is 13 residues long. This TCR was recovered from a donor aged 40 or older with multiple myeloma. Sequenced: a population of CD138-negative cells sorted from bone marrow. The rearrangement joins TRBV6-2 or TRBV6-3 to TRBJ2-7, with a possible D match to TRBD2 (5 bases). CDR3 sequence reads: CASSYRESREQYF. The DNA of the CDR3 is TGTGCCAGCAGTTACCGGGAATCGAGGGAGCAGTACTTC.